A selection of T cell receptor beta chains follows, all from one sample in a study of T cell responses to AZD1222 COVID-19 vaccine. TCRdb's table, derived via immunoSEQ multiplex PCR, lists solely in-frame clones and lacks some. The data contain 150,000 or so clones, roughly 91% of them seen just once; the ten biggest clones take up approximately 1.5%. Sequences were derived from peripheral blood, sampled on day 0 of AZD1222 vaccination. The receptors derive from an adult in good health. CDR3s leave out the opening cysteine and the closing phenylalanine or tryptophan.

J: TRBJ2-6; V: TRBV5-1; CDR3: ASSLDGTGANVLT
J: TRBJ2-3; V: TRBV13; CDR3: ASSLRAGATDTQY
J: TRBJ1-2; V: TRBV4-3; CDR3: ASSPLGSQYGYT
J: TRBJ1-1; V: TRBV5-1; CDR3: ASSPRGETEAF
J: TRBJ1-1; V: TRBV18; CDR3: ASSRTSYTEAF
J: TRBJ2-3; V: TRBV19; CDR3: ASSLTGGGSTDTQY
J: TRBJ1-4; V: TRBV6-6; CDR3: ASSSTGGEEKLF
J: TRBJ2-1; V: TRBV7-3; CDR3: ASSLRGENNEQF
J: TRBJ1-2; V: TRBV20-1; CDR3: SASGSQNYGYT
J: TRBJ2-5; V: TRBV27; CDR3: ASSFRQGTQY
J: TRBJ1-1; V: TRBV30; CDR3: AWSVLVTRGSRTEAF
J: TRBJ1-4; V: TRBV13; CDR3: ASSLREKLF
J: TRBJ1-1; V: TRBV6-5; CDR3: ASRWTANTEAF
J: TRBJ2-1; V: TRBV7-2; CDR3: ASSLGAGEQF
J: TRBJ1-5; V: TRBV16; CDR3: ASSQFDRAGQPQH
J: TRBJ2-5; V: TRBV28; CDR3: ASSLNLGQGETQY